Presented here are 29 T cell receptor beta chains from one specimen sequenced in a study of patients and donors after allogeneic stem cell transplantation. TCRdb re-derived calls from the RT-PCR reads in MiXCR, one entry per CDR3 protein. The table lists around 150,000 distinct CDR3 sequences, over 30% of them singletons, with about 50% in the top ten. Sequencing used blood, either unsorted or a sorted T cell fraction (not recorded which). The source is a human donor who was either an allogeneic HSCT recipient or a stem cell or donor lymphocyte infusion donor (not recorded which). It is not recorded whose cells these are; they may come from a transplant donor.

The rearrangement uses TRBV12-3 or TRBV12-4 and TRBJ1-1; D not certain. The CDR3 extends over 14 amino acids. Trimming shortened V by 3 bases and J by 4 bases, and 12 bases separated the two germline ends. CDR3 DNA: TGTGCCAGCAGTTTTCGGGGAGGCGTCACTGAAGCTTTCTTT. Translation: CASSFRGGVTEAFF.

This clonotype appeared a few times. The chain combines TRBV5-6 with TRBJ1-1; 9 bases align to TRBD1. The CDR3 is 14 residues long. The ends lost 2 bases at V and 6 bases at J; junction bases unmatched: 5. Germline lookup yields CDR1 SGHDT and CDR2 YYEEEE. The CDR3 is CASSFQDRGAEAFF. CDR3 nucleotides: TGTGCCAGCAGCTTCCAGGACAGGGGCGCTGAAGCTTTCTTT.

The chain couples TRBV6-2 or TRBV6-3 to TRBJ1-1, with D unclear. This CDR3 contains 13 residues. Between the trimmed V and J ends, which lost 2 bases and 5 bases, there was a span of 9 bases. Germline-derived CDR1 and CDR2 are MNHEY and SVGEGT. The CDR3, as DNA: TGTGCCAGCAGTTACCCCTTAAGGACTGAAGCTTTCTTT. Its translation: CASSYPLRTEAFF.

The CDR3 DNA follows: TGTGCCATCAGTGAGGACAGGGGATGGGAGCAGTACTTC. This gives the protein CAISEDRGWEQYF. The gene calls are TRBV10-3 and TRBJ2-7; 8 nucleotides align to TRBD1. This CDR3 comprises 13 residues. V shed 2 bases and J 7 bases; nucleotides not matched to a gene: 4. CDR1 is ENHRY, CDR2 SYGVKD, per germline.

This clonotype was recorded a few times. The gene calls are TRBV20-1 and TRBJ1-4, with 9 bases that match TRBD1. Germline trimming cut 6 bases from V and 7 bases from J; bases unmatched to any gene: 12. This CDR3 region has 15 residues. Germline values: CDR1 DFQATT, CDR2 SNEGSKA (reference sequence). CDR3 loop: CSARPPGQGPEKLFF. The DNA of the CDR3 is TGCAGTGCCCGACCCCCGGGACAGGGTCCTGAAAAACTGTTTTTT.

In this sample, this clonotype turned up a few times. The V gene is TRBV6-2 or TRBV6-3, the J gene TRBJ1-5; 8 bases line up with TRBD1. V lost 5 bases, J lost 2 bases, and 5 bases stayed unmatched. Germline V gives CDR1 MNHEY, CDR2 SVGEGT. The CDR3 is 15 residues long. CDR3 amino acids: CASSTRTGRNQPQHF. In DNA, the CDR3 is TGTGCCAGCAGTACCCGGACAGGGCGCAATCAGCCCCAGCATTTT.

The V and J genes are TRBV2 and TRBJ1-2; 9 nucleotides match TRBD1. V was pared by 10 bases and J by 5 bases, with 11 bases of the junction left unmatched. CDR1 SNHLY and CDR2 FYNNEI come from the germline V gene. This CDR3 region has 14 residues. CDR3 bases: TGTGCCAAGTCCGGGACAGGGATCGAGTATGGCTACACCTTC. It specifies CAKSGTGIEYGYTF.

This CDR3 reads CASSNGGDNEQFF. DNA for the CDR3: TGTGCCAGCAGCAACGGGGGGGACAATGAGCAGTTCTTC. The rearrangement uses TRBV27 and TRBJ2-1; TRBD2 aligns across 8 bases. Losses at the gene ends were 6 bases for V and 5 bases for J; bases not matched to a gene: 3. This CDR3 comprises 13 residues. The germline CDR1 and CDR2 sequences are MNHEY and SMNVEV (reference sequence).

V and J are TRBV28 and TRBJ1-5; 7 positions match TRBD1. The CDR3 runs 14 residues. V trimming: 4 bases; J trimming: 6 bases; junction bases outside the gene matches: 6. Germline CDR1 and CDR2: MDHEN and SYDVKM. The CDR3 sequence is CASSSLTGSQPQHF. The CDR3, as DNA: TGTGCCAGCAGTTCCTTGACAGGGAGTCAGCCCCAGCATTTT.

The chain recombines TRBV12-3 or TRBV12-4 with TRBJ2-4, with D perhaps TRBD1 (5 bases). The ends were cut back, 3 bases at V and 3 bases at J, with 12 bases in the middle. This CDR3 region has 15 residues. CDR3 region: CASSLTAIYKNIQYF. CDR3 sequence (DNA): TGTGCCAGCAGTTTGACAGCGATTTACAAAAACATTCAGTACTTC.

This clonotype was seen just once. The chain has TRBV10-3 and TRBJ2-5, with D perhaps matching TRBD2 (7 bases). Trimming removed 7 bases from V and 5 bases from J, with 17 bases in between. Germline V CDR1 and CDR2: ENHRY, SYGVKD. This CDR3 contains 14 residues. CDR3 DNA: TGTGCCATCAAAGGGCGGGGGCTAGGGGAGACCCAGTACTTC. Translated, it gives CAIKGRGLGETQYF.

This clonotype has only a few counts. CDR3 DNA sequence: TGTGCCAGCAGCCCTAGGACAGGGGACACTGAAGCTTTCTTT. It encodes CASSPRTGDTEAFF. V is TRBV7-9 and J is TRBJ1-1, with 9 bases aligning to TRBD1. CDR3 size: 14 residues. The trim removed 5 bases at V and 3 bases at J, leaving 4 bases unmatched. CDR1 is SEHNR, CDR2 FQNEAQ, per germline (reference sequence).

J is TRBJ1-2 and V is TRBV5-1, with D perhaps TRBD1 (5 bases). CDR3 length: 14 residues. Trimming left V 0 bases short and J 4 bases short, with 10 bases between. CDR1 SGHRS and CDR2 YFSETQ come from the germline V gene. The DNA for the CDR3 is TGCGCCAGCAGCTTGGTACCAGGGATCTATGGCTACACCTTC. Amino acids: CASSLVPGIYGYTF. Complete variable domain (other parts from reference TRBV5-1 and TRBJ1-2): KAGVTQTPRYLIKTRGQQVTLSCSPISGHRSVSWYQQTPGQGLQFLFEYFSETQRNKGNFPGRFSGRQFSNSRSEMNVSTLELGDSALYLCASSLVPGIYGYTFGSGTRLTVV.

The chain joins TRBV14 to TRBJ2-7; D is ambiguous. Trimming took 0 bases from V and 5 from J, leaving 11 bases between them. Germline V CDR1 and CDR2: SGHDN, FVKESK. This CDR3 is built from 14 residues. The CDR3 nucleotides read TGTGCCAGCAGCCAAGAGGTTTACCCAAACGAGCAGTACTTC. Its translation: CASSQEVYPNEQYF. Full variable domain (outside the CDR3, taken from reference TRBV14 and TRBJ2-7): EAGVTQFPSHSVIEKGQTVTLRCDPISGHDNLYWYRRVMGKEIKFLLHFVKESKQDESGMPNNRFLAERTGGTYSTLKVQPAELEDSGVYFCASSQEVYPNEQYFGPGTRLTVT.

The rearrangement joins TRBV9 to TRBJ1-3, with a possible D match to TRBD1 (5 bases). The germline V gene encodes CDR1 SGDLS and CDR2 YYNGEE. The CDR3 is 15 amino acids. Trimming took 0 bases from V and 4 from J, leaving 11 bases between them. Here the CDR3 DNA reads TGTGCCAGCAGCGTAGAAAATCCAGGGGGAAACACCATATATTTT. It codes for CASSVENPGGNTIYF.

This clonotype has only a few counts. This chain links TRBV7-2 with TRBJ2-3, with unresolved D. The CDR3 extends over 17 amino acids. V lost 5 bases and J 3 bases, leaving 21 bases between the germline ends. Germline assignment: CDR1 SGHTA and CDR2 FQGNSA. CDR3 protein: CASSNPSYPVGTDTQYF. In nucleotides, the CDR3 is TGTGCCAGCAGCAACCCGTCCTATCCTGTAGGTACAGATACGCAGTATTTT. Full variable domain (missing parts from reference TRBV7-2 and TRBJ2-3): GAGVSQSPSNKVTEKGKDVELRCDPISGHTALYWYRQSLGQGLEFLIYFQGNSAPDKSGLPSDRFSAERTGGSVSTLTIQRTQQEDSAVYLCASSNPSYPVGTDTQYFGPGTRLTVL.

The chain couples TRBV12-3 or TRBV12-4 to TRBJ2-7; 7 bases map to TRBD2. This CDR3 region has 14 residues. The junction had 5 bases not matched to a gene; V was cut back by 3 bases and J by 3 bases. The CDR3 protein is CASSLIGTIYEQYF. The CDR3 DNA reads TGTGCCAGCAGTTTGATCGGGACTATCTACGAGCAGTACTTC.

As DNA, the CDR3 is TGTGCCAGCAGCGTAGCTCACGGCACAGATACGCAGTATTTT. It specifies CASSVAHGTDTQYF. This chain uses TRBV9 with TRBJ2-3; D remains unclear. The CDR3 sequence is 14 residues long. The V gene's germline CDR1 is SGDLS and CDR2 YYNGEE. Trimming removed 0 bases from V and 1 base from J, with 6 bases in between. The full variable domain, its missing parts supplied by reference TRBV9 and TRBJ2-3, is DSGVTQTPKHLITATGQRVTLRCSPRSGDLSVYWYQQSLDQGLQFLIQYYNGEERAKGNILERFSAQQFPDLHSELNLSSLELGDSALYFCASSVAHGTDTQYFGPGTRLTVL.

This clonotype occurred many times. V gene TRBV11-2 combines with J gene TRBJ1-5; 10 bases fit TRBD1. This CDR3 is 16 amino acids long. The V gene end was trimmed by 4 bases and the J gene end by 5 bases; junction bases not matched to a gene: 8. Germline V gene lookup returns CDR1 SGHAT and CDR2 FQNNGV. The CDR3 region is CASSSSGTGVHQPQHF. For the CDR3, the DNA is TGTGCCAGCAGCTCCTCCGGGACAGGGGTCCATCAGCCCCAGCATTTT.

V is TRBV5-1 and J is TRBJ1-2, with TRBD1 as a possible D gene (6 bases). The length of the CDR3 is 15 residues. Trimming took off 2 bases at V and 5 bases at J, with 16 bases between the two ends. Germline-derived CDR1 and CDR2 are SGHRS and YFSETQ. The CDR3 region has the DNA TGCGCCAGCAGCTTAGTACCCGGACAGACTTATGGCTACACCTTC. Its translation: CASSLVPGQTYGYTF.

This clonotype was observed a few times. The chain employs TRBV4-3 and TRBJ1-2; D gene uncertain. Trimming stripped 4 bases from V and 6 bases from J, with 12 bases between. The CDR3 loop spans 13 amino acids. Germline CDR1 LGHNA, CDR2 YSLEER. The CDR3 reads CASSPRPSHGYTF. The CDR3 DNA sequence: TGCGCCAGCAGCCCAAGGCCCAGCCATGGCTACACCTTC.

The V gene is TRBV7-2, the J gene TRBJ1-2; the D is unclear. CDR1 and CDR2 (germline): SGHTA, FQGNSA. V was trimmed by 11 bases and J by 7 bases, leaving 17 bases between them. The CDR3 is 12 residues long. The CDR3: CAGGTTIGGYTF. In DNA form, the CDR3 reads TGTGCCGGAGGAACTACTATAGGTGGCTACACCTTC.

This chain links TRBV5-6 with TRBJ2-7; D may be TRBD1 (6 bases). Germline CDR1 reads SGHDT; CDR2 reads YYEEEE. V shed 2 bases and J shed 0 bases, with 9 bases lying between them. The CDR3 length is 14 residues. The CDR3 here is CASSFRTASYEQYF. CDR3 sequence (DNA): TGTGCCAGCAGCTTTCGGACAGCCTCCTACGAGCAGTACTTC.

V and J are TRBV14 and TRBJ2-1; TRBD2 is a possible D gene (7 bases). Germline V gene lookup returns CDR1 SGHDN and CDR2 FVKESK. Trimming removed 1 base at V and 4 bases at J, with 11 bases between. This CDR3 contains 15 residues. In DNA form, the CDR3 reads TGTGCCAGCAGCCAAGCGGGGGGCCCTTACAATGAGCAGTTCTTC. Translated, it gives CASSQAGGPYNEQFF.

CDR3 protein: CASSGQGAMHEQYF. The CDR3 nucleotides are TGTGCCAGCAGTGGTCAGGGGGCGATGCACGAGCAGTACTTC. The V and J genes are TRBV6-6 and TRBJ2-7; TRBD1 aligns across 8 bases. V shed 5 bases, J shed 5 bases, and the junction held 8 bases outside the gene matches. The CDR3 is made up of 14 amino acids. The germline V gene has CDR1 MNHNY and CDR2 SVGAGI (reference sequence).

The table lists this clonotype with a few counts. The J gene is TRBJ2-7, the V gene TRBV12-3 or TRBV12-4; TRBD1 is a possible D gene (6 bases). V was trimmed by 6 bases and J by 2 bases, leaving 11 bases between them. The CDR3 consists of 13 residues. CDR3 sequence (DNA): TGTGCCAGCAGGGTACAGGGCACCTACGAGCAGTACTTC. Translating it yields CASRVQGTYEQYF.

This chain uses TRBV12-3 or TRBV12-4 with TRBJ2-3; the D gene is possibly TRBD2 (5 bases). The CDR3 spans 12 residues. Deletions cut 6 bases from V and 3 bases from J, with 7 bases between. CDR3: CASRWRTDTQYF. CDR3 DNA sequence: TGTGCCAGCAGGTGGAGGACAGATACGCAGTATTTT.

This chain links TRBV6-5 with TRBJ2-5; 8 positions agree with TRBD2. There are 14 residues in the CDR3. V gave up 6 bases and J gave up 4 bases; unmatched junction bases: 7. The V gene's germline CDR1 is MNHEY and CDR2 SVGAGI. CDR3 sequence (DNA): TGTGCCAGCAGCTTGAGGGCGGGAGGAGAGACCCAGTACTTC. It translates to CASSLRAGGETQYF.

This clonotype was counted between two and nine times. V and J are TRBV5-6 and TRBJ1-5; D is perhaps TRBD1 (5 bases). CDR1 SGHDT and CDR2 YYEEEE come from the germline V gene. V dropped 1 base and J dropped 1 base, with 12 bases sitting between them. The CDR3 totals 16 residues. This CDR3 reads CASSLRGSVSNQPQHF. Written as DNA, the CDR3 is TGTGCCAGCAGCTTGCGGGGGTCGGTAAGCAATCAGCCCCAGCATTTT.